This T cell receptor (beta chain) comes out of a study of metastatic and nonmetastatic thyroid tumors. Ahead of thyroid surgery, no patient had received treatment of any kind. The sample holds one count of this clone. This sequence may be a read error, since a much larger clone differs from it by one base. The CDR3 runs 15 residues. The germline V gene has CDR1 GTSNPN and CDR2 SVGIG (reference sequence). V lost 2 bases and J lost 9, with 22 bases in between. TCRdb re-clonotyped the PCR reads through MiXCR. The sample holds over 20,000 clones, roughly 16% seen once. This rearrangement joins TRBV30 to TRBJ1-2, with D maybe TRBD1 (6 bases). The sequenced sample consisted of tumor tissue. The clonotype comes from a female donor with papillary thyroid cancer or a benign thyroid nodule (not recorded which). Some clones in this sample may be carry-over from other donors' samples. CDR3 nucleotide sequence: TGTGCCTGGAGTAAAGGACGGGACACATGGCTACGCTACACCTTC. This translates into CAWSKGRDTWLRYTF.